This entry is about one TCR beta chain. BIOMED2 TRB-A/B primer pools were used in multiplex TRB PCR. MiXCR, run by TCRdb on the multiplex PCR reads, gives a single entry per CDR3 protein. Among approximately 5,800 distinct CDR3 sequences listed, over 25% were seen once. The germline CDR1 and CDR2 sequences are LNHDA and SQIVND (reference sequence). J gave up 3 bases and V 9 bases, and 8 bases lay outside the gene matches. The CDR3 extends over 14 amino acids. The data were taken from a study of T and B cells in COVID-19 patients. Blood genomic DNA input for TRB amplification was roughly 250-550 ng. Sequenced input: blood. The chain is built from TRBV19 and TRBJ1-5, with 7 bases matching TRBD1. The TCR was taken from a human donor with active COVID-19. This CDR3 reads CASSSDRANQPQHF. The CDR3 DNA reads TGTGCCAGCAGCTCCGACAGGGCCAATCAGCCCCAGCATTTT.